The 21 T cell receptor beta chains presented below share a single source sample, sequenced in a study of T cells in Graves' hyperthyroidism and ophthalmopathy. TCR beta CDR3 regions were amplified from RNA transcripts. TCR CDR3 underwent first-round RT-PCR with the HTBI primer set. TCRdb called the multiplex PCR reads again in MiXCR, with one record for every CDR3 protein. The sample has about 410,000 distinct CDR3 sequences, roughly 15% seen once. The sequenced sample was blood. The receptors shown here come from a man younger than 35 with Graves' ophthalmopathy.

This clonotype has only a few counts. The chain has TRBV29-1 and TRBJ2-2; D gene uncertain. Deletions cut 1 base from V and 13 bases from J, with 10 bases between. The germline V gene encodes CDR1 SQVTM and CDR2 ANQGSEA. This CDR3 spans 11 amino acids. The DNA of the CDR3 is TGCAGCGTTGAAGTCCGGAAAGGGCTGTTTTTT. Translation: CSVEVRKGLFF.

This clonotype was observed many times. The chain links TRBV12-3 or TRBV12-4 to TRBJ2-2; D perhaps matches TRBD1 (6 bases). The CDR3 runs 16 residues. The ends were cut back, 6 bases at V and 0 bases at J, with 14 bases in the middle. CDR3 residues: CASSLGDIANTGELFF. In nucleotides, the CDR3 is TGTGCCAGCAGCCTGGGGGACATTGCGAACACCGGGGAGCTGTTTTTT.

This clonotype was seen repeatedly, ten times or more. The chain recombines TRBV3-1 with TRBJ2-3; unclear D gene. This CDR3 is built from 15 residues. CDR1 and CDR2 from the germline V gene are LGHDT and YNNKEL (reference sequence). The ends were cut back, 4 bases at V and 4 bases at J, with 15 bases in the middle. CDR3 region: CASSPISEGPDTQYF. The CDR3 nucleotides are TGTGCCAGCAGCCCCATATCGGAAGGACCAGATACGCAGTATTTT.

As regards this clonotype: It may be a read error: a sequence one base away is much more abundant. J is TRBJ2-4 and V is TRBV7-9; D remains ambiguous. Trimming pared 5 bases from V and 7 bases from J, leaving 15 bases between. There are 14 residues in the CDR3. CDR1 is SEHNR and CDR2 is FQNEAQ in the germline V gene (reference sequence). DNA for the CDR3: TGTGCCAGCAGCCCTCAAAGTCCTATGAACATTCAGTACTTC. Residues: CASSPQSPMNIQYF.

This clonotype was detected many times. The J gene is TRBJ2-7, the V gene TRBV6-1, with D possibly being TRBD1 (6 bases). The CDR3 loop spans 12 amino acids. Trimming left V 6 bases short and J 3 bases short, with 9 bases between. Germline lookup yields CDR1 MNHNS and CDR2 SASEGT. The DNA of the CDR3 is TGTGCCAGCAGCCGGACAGACTACGAGCAGTACTTC. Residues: CASSRTDYEQYF.

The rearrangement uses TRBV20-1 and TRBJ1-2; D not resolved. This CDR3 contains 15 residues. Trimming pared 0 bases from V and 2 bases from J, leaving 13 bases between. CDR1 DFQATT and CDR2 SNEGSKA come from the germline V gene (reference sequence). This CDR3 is CSARDHEDGNYGYTF. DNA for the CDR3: TGCAGTGCTAGAGATCATGAAGACGGAAACTATGGCTACACCTTC.

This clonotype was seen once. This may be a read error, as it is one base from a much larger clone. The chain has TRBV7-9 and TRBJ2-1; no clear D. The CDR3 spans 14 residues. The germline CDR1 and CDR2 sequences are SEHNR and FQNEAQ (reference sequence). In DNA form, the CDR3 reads TGTGCCAGCAGCTCCGCCCTCTCCTGCAATGAGCAGTTCTTC. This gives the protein CASSSALSCNEQFF.

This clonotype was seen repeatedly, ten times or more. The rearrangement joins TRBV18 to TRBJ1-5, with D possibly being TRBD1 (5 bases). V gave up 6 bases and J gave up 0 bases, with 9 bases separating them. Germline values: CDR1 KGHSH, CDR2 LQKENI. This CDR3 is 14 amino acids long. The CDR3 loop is CASSSQGSNQPQHF. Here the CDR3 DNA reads TGTGCCAGCTCTTCCCAGGGTAGCAATCAGCCCCAGCATTTT. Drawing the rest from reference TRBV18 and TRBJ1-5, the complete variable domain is NAGVMQNPRHLVRRRGQEARLRCSPMKGHSHVYWYRQLPEEGLKFMVYLQKENIIDESGMPKERFSAEFPKEGPSILRIQQVVRGDSAAYFCASSSQGSNQPQHFGDGTRLSIL.

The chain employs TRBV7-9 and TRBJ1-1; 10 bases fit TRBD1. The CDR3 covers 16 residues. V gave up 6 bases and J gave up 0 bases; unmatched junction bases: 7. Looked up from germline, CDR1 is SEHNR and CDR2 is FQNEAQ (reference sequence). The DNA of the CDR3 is TGTGCCAGCAGGATGACAGGGGGCTTCATGAACACTGAAGCTTTCTTT. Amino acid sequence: CASRMTGGFMNTEAFF.

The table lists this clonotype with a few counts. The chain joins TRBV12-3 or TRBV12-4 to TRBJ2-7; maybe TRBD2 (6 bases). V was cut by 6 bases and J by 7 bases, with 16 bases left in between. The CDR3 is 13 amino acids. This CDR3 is CASRGGFLGEQYF. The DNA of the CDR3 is TGTGCCAGCAGGGGAGGATTTCTGGGGGAGCAGTACTTC.

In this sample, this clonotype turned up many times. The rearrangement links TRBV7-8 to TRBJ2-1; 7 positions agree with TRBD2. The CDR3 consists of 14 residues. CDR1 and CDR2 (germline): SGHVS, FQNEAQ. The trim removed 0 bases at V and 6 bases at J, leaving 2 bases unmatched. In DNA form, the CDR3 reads TGTGCCAGCAGCTTAGCGAGGACTAGCAATGAGCAGTTCTTC. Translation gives CASSLARTSNEQFF.

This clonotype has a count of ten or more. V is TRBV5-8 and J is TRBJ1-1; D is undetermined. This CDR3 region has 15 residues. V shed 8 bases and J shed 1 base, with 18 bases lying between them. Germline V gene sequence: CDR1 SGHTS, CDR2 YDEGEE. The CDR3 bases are TGTGCCAGTCACCCAAGAGGCTCGAGGAACACTGAAGCTTTCTTT. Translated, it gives CASHPRGSRNTEAFF.

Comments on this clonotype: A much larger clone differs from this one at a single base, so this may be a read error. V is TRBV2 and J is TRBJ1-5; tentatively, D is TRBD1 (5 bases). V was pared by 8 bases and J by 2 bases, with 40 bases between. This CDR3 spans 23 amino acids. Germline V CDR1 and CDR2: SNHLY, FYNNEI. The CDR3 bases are TGTGCCAGCCGACAAGGCAGGGTCCTCGCCCCTCCATTCGTGAGTATTCGCAATCAGCCCCAGCATTTT. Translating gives CASRQGRVLAPPFVSIRNQPQHF. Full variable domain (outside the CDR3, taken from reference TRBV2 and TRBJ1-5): EPEVTQTPSHQVTQMGQEVILRCVPISNHLYFYWYRQILGQKVEFLVSFYNNEISEKSEIFDDQFSVERPDGSNFTLKIRSTKLEDSAMYFCASRQGRVLAPPFVSIRNQPQHFGDGTRLSIL.

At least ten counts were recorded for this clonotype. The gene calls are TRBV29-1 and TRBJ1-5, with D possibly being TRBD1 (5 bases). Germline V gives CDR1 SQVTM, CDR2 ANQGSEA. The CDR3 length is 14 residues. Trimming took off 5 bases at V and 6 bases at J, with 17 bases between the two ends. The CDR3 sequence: CSVSGRGAGQPQHF. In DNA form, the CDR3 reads TGCAGCGTTTCGGGTAGGGGCGCGGGTCAGCCCCAGCATTTT.

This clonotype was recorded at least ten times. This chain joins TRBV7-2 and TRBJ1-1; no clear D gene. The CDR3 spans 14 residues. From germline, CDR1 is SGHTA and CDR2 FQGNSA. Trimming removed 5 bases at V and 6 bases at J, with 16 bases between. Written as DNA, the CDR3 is TGTGCCAGCAGCCGGGCGGTCGGCGTCTCTGAAGCTTTCTTT. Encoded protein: CASSRAVGVSEAFF. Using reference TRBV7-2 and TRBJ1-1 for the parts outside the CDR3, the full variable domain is GAGVSQSPSNKVTEKGKDVELRCDPISGHTALYWYRQSLGQGLEFLIYFQGNSAPDKSGLPSDRFSAERTGGSVSTLTIQRTQQEDSAVYLCASSRAVGVSEAFFGQGTRLTVV.

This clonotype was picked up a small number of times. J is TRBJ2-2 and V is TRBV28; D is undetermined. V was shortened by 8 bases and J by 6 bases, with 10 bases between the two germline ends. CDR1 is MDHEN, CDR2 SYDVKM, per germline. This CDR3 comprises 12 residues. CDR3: CASGQSPGELFF. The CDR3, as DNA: TGTGCCAGCGGCCAGTCCCCCGGGGAGCTGTTTTTT.

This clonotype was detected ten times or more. The CDR3 spells CASSEVRDLWYRHRTYEQYF. The CDR3 DNA follows: TGTGCCAGCAGTGAGGTACGGGACCTGTGGTATCGTCACCGAACCTACGAGCAGTACTTC. J is TRBJ2-7 and V is TRBV2; D may correspond to TRBD1 or TRBD2 (5 bases each). In germline, CDR1 is SNHLY, CDR2 FYNNEI. The germline V and J ends were trimmed by 3 bases and 2 bases, with 29 bases remaining between them. This CDR3 spans 20 amino acids.

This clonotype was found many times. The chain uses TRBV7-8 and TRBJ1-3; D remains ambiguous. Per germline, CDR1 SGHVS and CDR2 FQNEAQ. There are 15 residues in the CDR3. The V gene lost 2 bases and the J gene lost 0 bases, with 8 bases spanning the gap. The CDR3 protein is CASSLTVSSGNTIYF. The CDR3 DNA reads TGTGCCAGCAGCTTAACAGTTAGCTCTGGAAACACCATATATTTT.

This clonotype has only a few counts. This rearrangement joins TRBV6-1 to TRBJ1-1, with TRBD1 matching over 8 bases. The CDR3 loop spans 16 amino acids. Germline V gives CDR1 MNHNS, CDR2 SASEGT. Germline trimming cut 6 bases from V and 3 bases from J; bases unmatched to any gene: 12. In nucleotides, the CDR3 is TGTGCCAGCAGCTTCGACAGGGGATCAATGGACACTGAAGCTTTCTTT. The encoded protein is CASSFDRGSMDTEAFF.

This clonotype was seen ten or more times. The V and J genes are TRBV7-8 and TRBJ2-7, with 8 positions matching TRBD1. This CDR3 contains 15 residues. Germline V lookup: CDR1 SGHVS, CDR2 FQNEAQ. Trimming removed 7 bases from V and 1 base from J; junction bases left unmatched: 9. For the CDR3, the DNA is TGTGCCAGCATCTACTCACAGGGGGGTTCCTACGAGCAGTACTTC. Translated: CASIYSQGGSYEQYF.

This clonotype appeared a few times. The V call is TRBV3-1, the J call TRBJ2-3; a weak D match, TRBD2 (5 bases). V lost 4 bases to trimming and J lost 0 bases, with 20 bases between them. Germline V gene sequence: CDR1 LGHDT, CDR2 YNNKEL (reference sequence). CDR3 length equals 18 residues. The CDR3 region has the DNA TGTGCCAGCAGCCTTGAGTTGAATACGGGGTCAAGCACAGATACGCAGTATTTT. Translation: CASSLELNTGSSTDTQYF.